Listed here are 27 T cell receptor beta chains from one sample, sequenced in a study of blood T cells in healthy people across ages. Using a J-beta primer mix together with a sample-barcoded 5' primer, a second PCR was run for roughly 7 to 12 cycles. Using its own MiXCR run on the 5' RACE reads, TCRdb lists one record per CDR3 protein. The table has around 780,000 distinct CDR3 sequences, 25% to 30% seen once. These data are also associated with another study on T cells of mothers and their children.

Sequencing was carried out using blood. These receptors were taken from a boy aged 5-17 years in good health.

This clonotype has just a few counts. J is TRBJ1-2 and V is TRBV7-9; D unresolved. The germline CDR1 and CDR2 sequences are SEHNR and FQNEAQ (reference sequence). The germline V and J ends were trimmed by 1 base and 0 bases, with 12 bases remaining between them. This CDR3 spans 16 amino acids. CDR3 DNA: TGTGCCAGCAGCTTAGTCTTTATGCGCGCTAACTATGGCTACACCTTC. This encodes CASSLVFMRANYGYTF.

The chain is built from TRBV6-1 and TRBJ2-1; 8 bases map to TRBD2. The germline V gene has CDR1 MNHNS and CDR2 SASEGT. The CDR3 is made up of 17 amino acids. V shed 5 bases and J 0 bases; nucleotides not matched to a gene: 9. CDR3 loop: CASSTPAGGSSYNEQFF. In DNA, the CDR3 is TGTGCCAGCAGTACCCCGGCGGGGGGTAGCTCCTACAATGAGCAGTTCTTC.

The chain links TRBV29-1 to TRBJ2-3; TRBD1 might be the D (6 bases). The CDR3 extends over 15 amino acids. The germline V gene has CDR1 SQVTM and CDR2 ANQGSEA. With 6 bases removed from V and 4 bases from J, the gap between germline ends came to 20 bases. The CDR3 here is CSVDGTSRFADTQYF. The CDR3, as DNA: TGCAGCGTAGACGGGACATCCAGGTTCGCAGATACGCAGTATTTT.

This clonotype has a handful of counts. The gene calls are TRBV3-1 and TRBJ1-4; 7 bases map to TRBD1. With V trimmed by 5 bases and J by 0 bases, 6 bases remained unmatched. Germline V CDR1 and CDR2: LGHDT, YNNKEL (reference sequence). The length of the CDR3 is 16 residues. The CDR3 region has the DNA TGTGCCAGCAGCGACCGACAGGGAACAACTAATGAAAAACTGTTTTTT. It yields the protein CASSDRQGTTNEKLFF.

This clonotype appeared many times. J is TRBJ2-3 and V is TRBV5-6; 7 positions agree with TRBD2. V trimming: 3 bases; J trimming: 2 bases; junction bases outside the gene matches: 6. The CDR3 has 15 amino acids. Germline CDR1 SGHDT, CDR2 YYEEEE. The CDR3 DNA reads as TGTGCCAGCAGCTGGGGGAGGGGCGACACAGATACGCAGTATTTT. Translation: CASSWGRGDTDTQYF. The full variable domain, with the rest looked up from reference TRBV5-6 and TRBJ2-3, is DAGVTQSPTHLIKTRGQQVTLRCSPKSGHDTVSWYQQALGQGPQFIFQYYEEEERQRGNFPDRFSGHQFPNYSSELNVNALLLGDSALYLCASSWGRGDTDTQYFGPGTRLTVL.

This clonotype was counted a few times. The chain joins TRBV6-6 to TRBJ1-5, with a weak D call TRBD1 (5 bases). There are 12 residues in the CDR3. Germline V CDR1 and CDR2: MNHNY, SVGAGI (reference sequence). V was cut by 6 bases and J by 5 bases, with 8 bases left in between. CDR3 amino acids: CASSPRDQPQHF. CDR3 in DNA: TGTGCCAGCAGCCCCAGGGATCAGCCCCAGCATTTT.

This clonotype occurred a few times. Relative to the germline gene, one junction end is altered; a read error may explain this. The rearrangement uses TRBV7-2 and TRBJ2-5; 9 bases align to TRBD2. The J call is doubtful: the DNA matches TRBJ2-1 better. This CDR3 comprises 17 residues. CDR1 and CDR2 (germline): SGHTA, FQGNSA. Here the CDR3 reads CASSSVMTSGGGNEQFF. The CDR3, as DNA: TGCGCCAGCAGCTCCGTAATGACTAGCGGAGGTGGAAATGAGCAGTTCTTC.

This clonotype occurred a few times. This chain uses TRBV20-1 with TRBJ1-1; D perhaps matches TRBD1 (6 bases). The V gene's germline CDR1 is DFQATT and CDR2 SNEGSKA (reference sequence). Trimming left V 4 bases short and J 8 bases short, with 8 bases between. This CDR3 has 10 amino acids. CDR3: CSAIDREAFF. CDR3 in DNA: TGCAGTGCTATAGACAGGGAAGCTTTCTTT.

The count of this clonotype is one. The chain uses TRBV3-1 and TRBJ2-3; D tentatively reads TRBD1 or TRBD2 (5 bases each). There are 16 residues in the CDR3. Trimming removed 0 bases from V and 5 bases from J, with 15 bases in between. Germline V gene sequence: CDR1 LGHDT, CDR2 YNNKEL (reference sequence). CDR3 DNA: TGTGCCAGCAGCCAAGATTGGGGGACCCTAGAAGATACGCAGTATTTT. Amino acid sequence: CASSQDWGTLEDTQYF.

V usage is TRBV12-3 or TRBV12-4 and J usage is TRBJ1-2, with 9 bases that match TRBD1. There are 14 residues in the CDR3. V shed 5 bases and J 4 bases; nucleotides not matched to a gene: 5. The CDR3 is CASSRQTGGYGYTF. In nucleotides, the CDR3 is TGTGCCAGCAGTCGACAGACAGGGGGCTATGGCTACACCTTC.

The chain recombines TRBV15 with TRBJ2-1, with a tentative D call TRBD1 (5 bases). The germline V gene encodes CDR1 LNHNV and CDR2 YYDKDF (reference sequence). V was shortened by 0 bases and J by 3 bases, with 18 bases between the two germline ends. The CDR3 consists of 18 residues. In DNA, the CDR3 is TGTGCCACCAGCAGAGATCCGGCAGGGCCTGCCTTCTACAATGAGCAGTTCTTC. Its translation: CATSRDPAGPAFYNEQFF.

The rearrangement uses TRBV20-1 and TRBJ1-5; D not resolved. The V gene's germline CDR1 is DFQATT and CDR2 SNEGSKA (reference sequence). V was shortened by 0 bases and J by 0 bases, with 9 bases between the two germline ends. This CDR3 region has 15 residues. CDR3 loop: CSARDQQTSNQPQHF. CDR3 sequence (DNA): TGCAGTGCTAGAGATCAACAGACTAGCAATCAGCCCCAGCATTTT.

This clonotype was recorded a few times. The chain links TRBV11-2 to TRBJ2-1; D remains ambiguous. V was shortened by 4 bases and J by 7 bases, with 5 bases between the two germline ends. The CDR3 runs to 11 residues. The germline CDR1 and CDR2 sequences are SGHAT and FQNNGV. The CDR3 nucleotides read TGTGCCAGCAGCTCGTGGAATGAGCAGTTCTTC. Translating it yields CASSSWNEQFF. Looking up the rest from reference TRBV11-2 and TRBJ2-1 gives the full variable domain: EAGVAQSPRYKIIEKRQSVAFWCNPISGHATLYWYQQILGQGPKLLIQFQNNGVVDDSQLPKDRFSAERLKGVDSTLKIQPAKLEDSAVYLCASSSWNEQFFGPGTRLTVL.

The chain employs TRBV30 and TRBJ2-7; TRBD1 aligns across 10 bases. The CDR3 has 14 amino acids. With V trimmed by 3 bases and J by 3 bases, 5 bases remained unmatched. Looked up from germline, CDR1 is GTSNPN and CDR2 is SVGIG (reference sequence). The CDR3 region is CAWSTGQGIYEQYF. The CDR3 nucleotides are TGTGCCTGGAGCACGGGACAGGGGATCTACGAGCAGTACTTC.

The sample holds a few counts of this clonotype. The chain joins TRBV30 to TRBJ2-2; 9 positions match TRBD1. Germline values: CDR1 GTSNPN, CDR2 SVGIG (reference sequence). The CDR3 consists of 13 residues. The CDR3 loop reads CGCDRGDTGELFF. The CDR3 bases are TGTGGTTGTGACAGGGGGGACACCGGGGAGCTGTTTTTT.

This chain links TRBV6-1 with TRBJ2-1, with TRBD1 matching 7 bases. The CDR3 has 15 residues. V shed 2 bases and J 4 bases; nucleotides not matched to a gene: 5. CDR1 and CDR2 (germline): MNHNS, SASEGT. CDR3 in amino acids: CASSEWDSQYNEQFF. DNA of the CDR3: TGTGCCAGCAGTGAATGGGACAGTCAGTACAATGAGCAGTTCTTC.

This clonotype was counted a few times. The CDR3 sequence: CASKFAGTGYTF. The DNA for the CDR3 is TGTGCCAGCAAGTTTGCGGGTACCGGCTACACCTTC. The rearrangement joins TRBV12-3 or TRBV12-4 to TRBJ1-2; the D is unclear. There are 12 residues in the CDR3. The V end was cut by 7 bases, the J end by 8 bases, with 14 bases between.

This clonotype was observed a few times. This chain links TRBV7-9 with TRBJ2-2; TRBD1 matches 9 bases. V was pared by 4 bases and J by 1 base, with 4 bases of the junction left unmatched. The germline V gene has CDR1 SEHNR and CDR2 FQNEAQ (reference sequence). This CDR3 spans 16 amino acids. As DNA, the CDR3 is TGTGCCAGCAGCTCGACAGGGGGAAGGAACACCGGGGAGCTGTTTTTT. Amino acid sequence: CASSSTGGRNTGELFF.

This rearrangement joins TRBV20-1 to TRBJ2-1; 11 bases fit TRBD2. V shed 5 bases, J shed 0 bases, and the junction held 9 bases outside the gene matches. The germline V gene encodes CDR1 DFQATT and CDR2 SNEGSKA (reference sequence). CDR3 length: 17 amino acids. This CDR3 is CSAGRLAGQSSYNEQFF. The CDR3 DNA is TGCAGTGCTGGGAGACTAGCGGGGCAGAGCTCCTACAATGAGCAGTTCTTC.

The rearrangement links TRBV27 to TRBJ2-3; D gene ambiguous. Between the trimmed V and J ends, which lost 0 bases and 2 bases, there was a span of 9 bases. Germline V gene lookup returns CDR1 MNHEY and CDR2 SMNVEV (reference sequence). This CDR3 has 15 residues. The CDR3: CASSLSSGVTDTQYF. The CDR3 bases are TGTGCCAGCAGTTTATCGTCGGGTGTCACAGATACGCAGTATTTT.

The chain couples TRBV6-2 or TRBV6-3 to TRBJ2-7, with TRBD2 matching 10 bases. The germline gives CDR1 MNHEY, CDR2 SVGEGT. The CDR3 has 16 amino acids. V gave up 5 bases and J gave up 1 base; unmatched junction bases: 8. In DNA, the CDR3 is TGTGCCAGCAGTCCTGAGCGGGGGGGCCGTTCCTACGAGCAGTACTTC. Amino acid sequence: CASSPERGGRSYEQYF.

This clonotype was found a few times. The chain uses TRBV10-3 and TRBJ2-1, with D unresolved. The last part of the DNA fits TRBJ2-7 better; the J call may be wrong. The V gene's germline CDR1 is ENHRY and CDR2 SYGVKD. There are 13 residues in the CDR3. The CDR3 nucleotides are TGTGCCATCAGTGTTCCAGACTCCTACGAGCAGTACTTC. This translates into CAISVPDSYEQYF.

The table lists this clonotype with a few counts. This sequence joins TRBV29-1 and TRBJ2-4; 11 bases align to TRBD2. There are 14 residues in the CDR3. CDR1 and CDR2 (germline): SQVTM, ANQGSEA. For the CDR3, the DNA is TGCAGTCACCCCTCGGCTAGCGGGAGGAACATTCAGTACTTC. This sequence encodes CSHPSASGRNIQYF.

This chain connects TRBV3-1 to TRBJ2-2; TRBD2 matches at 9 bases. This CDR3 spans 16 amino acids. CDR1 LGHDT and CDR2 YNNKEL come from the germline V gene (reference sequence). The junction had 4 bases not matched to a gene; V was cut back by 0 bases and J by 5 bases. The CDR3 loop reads CASSQDSGGRTGELFF. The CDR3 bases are TGTGCCAGCAGCCAAGATAGCGGGGGTCGGACCGGGGAGCTGTTTTTT.

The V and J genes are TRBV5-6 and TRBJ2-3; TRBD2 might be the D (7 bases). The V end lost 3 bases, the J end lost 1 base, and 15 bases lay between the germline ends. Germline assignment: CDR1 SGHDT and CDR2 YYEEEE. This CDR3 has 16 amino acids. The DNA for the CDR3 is TGTGCCAGCAGCTACCCGGGGGGCGGTGGCACAGATACGCAGTATTTT. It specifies CASSYPGGGGTDTQYF.

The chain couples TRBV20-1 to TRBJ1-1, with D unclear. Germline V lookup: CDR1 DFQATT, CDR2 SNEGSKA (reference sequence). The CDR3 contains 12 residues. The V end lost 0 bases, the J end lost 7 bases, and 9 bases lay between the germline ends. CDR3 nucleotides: TGCAGTGCTAGAGATCGAACGGATGAAGCTTTCTTT. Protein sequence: CSARDRTDEAFF.

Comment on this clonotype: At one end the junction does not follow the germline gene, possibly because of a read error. CDR3 protein: CAISETVYQGTQYF. The CDR3 nucleotides are TGTGCCATCAGTGAGACGGTGTACCAAGGGACCCAGTACTTC. The chain employs TRBV10-3 and TRBJ2-5, with no clear D. Germline CDR1 is ENHRY and CDR2 is SYGVKD. CDR3 length: 14 amino acids.